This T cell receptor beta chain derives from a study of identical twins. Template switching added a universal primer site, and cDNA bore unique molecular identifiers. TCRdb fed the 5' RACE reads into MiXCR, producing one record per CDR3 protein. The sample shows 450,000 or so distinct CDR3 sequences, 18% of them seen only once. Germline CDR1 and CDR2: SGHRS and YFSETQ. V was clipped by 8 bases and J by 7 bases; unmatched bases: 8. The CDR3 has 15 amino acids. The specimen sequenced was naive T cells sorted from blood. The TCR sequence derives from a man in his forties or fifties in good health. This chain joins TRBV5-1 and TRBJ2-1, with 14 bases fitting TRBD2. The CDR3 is CASRDGTSGSNEQFF. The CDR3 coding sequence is TGCGCCAGTAGGGACGGGACTAGCGGGAGTAATGAGCAGTTCTTC. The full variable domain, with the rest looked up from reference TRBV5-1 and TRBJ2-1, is KAGVTQTPRYLIKTRGQQVTLSCSPISGHRSVSWYQQTPGQGLQFLFEYFSETQRNKGNFPGRFSGRQFSNSRSEMNVSTLELGDSALYLCASRDGTSGSNEQFFGPGTRLTVL.